This T cell receptor (beta chain) was observed in a study of T cells in tumors after PD-1 blockade. V was pared by 2 bases and J by 2 bases, with 7 bases between. Germline V gene lookup returns CDR1 SGHTA and CDR2 FQGNSA. The CDR3 totals 14 residues. Profiled with immunoSEQ multiplex PCR; TCRdb holds only in-frame clones, not every one. The sample carries approximately 34,000 clones, approximately 70% recorded once. This receptor was taken from a human donor with basal cell carcinoma. The chain employs TRBV7-2 and TRBJ1-3; no reliable D call. Sequences were derived from PBMCs, sampled after anti-PD-1 treatment. CDR3 nucleotides: TGTGCCAGCAGCTTAAACCCAGCTGGAAACACCATATATTTT. Its translation is CASSLNPAGNTIYF.